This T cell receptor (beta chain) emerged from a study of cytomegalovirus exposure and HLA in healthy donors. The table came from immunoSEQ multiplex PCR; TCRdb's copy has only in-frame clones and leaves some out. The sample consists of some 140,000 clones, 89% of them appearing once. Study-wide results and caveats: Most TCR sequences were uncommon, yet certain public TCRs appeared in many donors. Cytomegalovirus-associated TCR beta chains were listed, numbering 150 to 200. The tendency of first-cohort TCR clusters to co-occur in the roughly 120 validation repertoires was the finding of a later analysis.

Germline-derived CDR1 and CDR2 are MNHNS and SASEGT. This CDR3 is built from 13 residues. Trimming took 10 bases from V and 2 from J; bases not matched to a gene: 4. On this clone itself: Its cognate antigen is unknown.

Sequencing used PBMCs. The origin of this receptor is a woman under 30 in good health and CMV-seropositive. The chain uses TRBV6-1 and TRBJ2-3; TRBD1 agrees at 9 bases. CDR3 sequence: CATGQGYTDTQYF. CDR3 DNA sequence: TGTGCCACCGGACAGGGGTACACAGATACGCAGTATTTT.